This passage covers 9 T cell receptor beta chains from one sample sequenced in a study of blood T cell repertoires in COVID-19. Repertoires were generated with immunoSEQ multiplex PCR, while TCRdb's copy carries only in-frame clones and drops some. Altogether about 180,000 clones are present, 70% to 80% being singletons, with the ten largest covering about 15%. The sample comprised PBMCs or T cells enriched from blood (not recorded which). All receptors come from a man aged 55 to 70 who had been exposed to COVID-19.

V usage is TRBV5-1 and J usage is TRBJ2-1; a weak D match, TRBD2 (5 bases). This CDR3 comprises 16 residues. Germline V gene lookup returns CDR1 SGHRS and CDR2 YFSETQ. V shed 2 bases and J shed 1 base, with 13 bases lying between them. This CDR3 is CASSFLVGASYNEQFF. The CDR3 nucleotides read TGCGCCAGCAGCTTTTTGGTGGGAGCGTCCTACAATGAGCAGTTCTTC.

The J gene is TRBJ2-1, the V gene TRBV7-3; 9 bases agree with TRBD2. Looked up from germline, CDR1 is SGHTA and CDR2 is FQGTGA. V dropped 4 bases and J dropped 2; count of bases not matched to a gene: 3. This CDR3 contains 15 residues. CDR3 in amino acids: CASSSTSGTYNEQFF. CDR3 nucleotides: TGTGCCAGCAGCTCGACTAGCGGTACCTACAATGAGCAGTTCTTC.

This clone is a singleton in its sample. The chain carries TRBV6-5 and TRBJ2-3; 8 bases are shared with TRBD1. The V and J ends lost 6 bases and 2 bases, in that order; junction bases with no gene match: 7. This CDR3 spans 15 amino acids. Germline V CDR1 and CDR2: MNHEY, SVGAGI. The CDR3 DNA sequence: TGTGCCAGCAGCACCCAGGGGGCCCCCACAGATACGCAGTATTTT. This encodes CASSTQGAPTDTQYF.

This chain uses TRBV28 with TRBJ1-1; D gene ambiguous. The CDR3 has 11 amino acids. CDR1 is MDHEN and CDR2 is SYDVKM in the germline V gene. The CDR3: CGSLLNTEAFF. The DNA of the CDR3 is TGTGGGAGCTTATTGAACACTGAAGCTTTCTTT.

V is TRBV30 and J is TRBJ1-2, with D possibly TRBD1 on 5 matching bases. V was cut by 0 bases and J by 8 bases, with 13 bases left in between. Looked up from germline, CDR1 is GTSNPN and CDR2 is SVGIG (reference sequence). The CDR3 is made up of 13 amino acids. CDR3 bases: TGTGCCTGGAGTGTAGTGTCTGGGGGGGGCTACACCTTC. Its translation: CAWSVVSGGGYTF.

The rearrangement uses TRBV14 and TRBJ2-7, with TRBD2 identical over 8 bases. Per the germline V gene, CDR1 is SGHDN and CDR2 is FVKESK. V was pared by 2 bases and J by 6 bases, with 12 bases of the junction left unmatched. There are 16 residues in the CDR3. The CDR3 nucleotides read TGTGCCAGCAGCCAAAGAGTGGGAGCGGGAGCCGCCGAGCAGTACTTC. Amino acid sequence: CASSQRVGAGAAEQYF.

The chain recombines TRBV11-3 with TRBJ2-6, with D possibly matching TRBD2 (6 bases). From germline, CDR1 is SGHNT and CDR2 YENEEA. The CDR3 has 18 amino acids. V shed 4 bases and J shed 0 bases, with 16 bases lying between them. CDR3 bases: TGTGCCAGCAGCTCTCGAGCCGGGACTTACTCTGGGGCCAACGTCCTGACTTTC. This translates into CASSSRAGTYSGANVLTF.

This rearrangement joins TRBV7-9 to TRBJ2-1; 11 nucleotides align to TRBD2. This CDR3 contains 19 residues. Germline V gene data show CDR1 as SEHNR and CDR2 as FQNEAQ (reference sequence). With 4 bases clipped from V and 2 bases from J, the junction kept 13 bases outside the gene matches. Written as DNA, the CDR3 is TGTGCCAGCAGCTCCCGGACTAGCGGGTCCGCCTCAGCCTACAATGAGCAGTTCTTC. Its protein product is CASSSRTSGSASAYNEQFF.

This chain connects TRBV14 to TRBJ1-4, with a weak D call TRBD1 (5 bases). CDR1 is SGHDN and CDR2 is FVKESK in the germline V gene. Trimming took off 1 base at V and 4 bases at J, with 7 bases between the two ends. The length of the CDR3 is 14 residues. The CDR3 is CASSQGGVNEKLFF. The CDR3 nucleotides read TGTGCCAGCAGCCAAGGGGGCGTTAATGAAAAACTGTTTTTT.